This T cell receptor (beta chain) was observed in a study of cytomegalovirus exposure and HLA in healthy donors. General study findings and limits: Per a prior analysis, the majority of TCR beta V segments were productive roughly 87% or roughly 30% of the time.

The PCR employed 60 Vbeta primers together with 13 Jbeta primers. Produced via immunoSEQ multiplex PCR; TCRdb's table is partial and in-frame only. This table holds under 200,000 clones, roughly 80% found once. The CDR3 spans 15 residues. J lost 5 bases, V lost 5 bases, and 10 bases had no gene match. Germline V gene sequence: CDR1 MNHEY, CDR2 SVGAGI. With respect to this clone: Its antigen remains unknown.

The sequenced material came from PBMCs. This sequence joins TRBV6-5 and TRBJ2-7; 9 bases are shared with TRBD1. This clonotype originated in a human donor in good health. The CDR3 region has the DNA TGTGCCAGCAGTACCTTCCGCGGACAGGGGAACGAGCAGTACTTC. Amino acid sequence: CASSTFRGQGNEQYF.